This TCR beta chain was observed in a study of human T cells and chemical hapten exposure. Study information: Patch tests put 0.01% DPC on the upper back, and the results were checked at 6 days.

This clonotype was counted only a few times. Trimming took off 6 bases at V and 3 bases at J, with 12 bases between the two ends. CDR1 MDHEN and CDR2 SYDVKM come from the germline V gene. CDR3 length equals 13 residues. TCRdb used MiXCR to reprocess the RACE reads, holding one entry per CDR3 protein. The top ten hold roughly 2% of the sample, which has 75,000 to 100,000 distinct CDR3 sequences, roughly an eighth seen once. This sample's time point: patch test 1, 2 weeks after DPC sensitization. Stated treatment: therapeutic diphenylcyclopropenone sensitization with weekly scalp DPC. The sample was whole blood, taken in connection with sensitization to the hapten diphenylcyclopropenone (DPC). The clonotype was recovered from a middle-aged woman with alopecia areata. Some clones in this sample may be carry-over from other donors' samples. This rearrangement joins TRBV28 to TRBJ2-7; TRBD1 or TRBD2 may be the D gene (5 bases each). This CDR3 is CASRSGADYEQYF. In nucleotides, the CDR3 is TGTGCCAGCAGATCCGGGGCAGACTACGAGCAGTACTTC.